This record looks at one T cell receptor (beta chain) sequence and its context. Its antigen is undetermined. TCRdb redid the calling of the 5' RACE reads with MiXCR, one entry per CDR3 protein. In the table there are around 250,000 distinct CDR3 sequences, 30% to 35% of which are singletons. Trimming took off 3 bases at V and 5 bases at J, with 14 bases between the two ends. This CDR3 contains 14 residues. The data were obtained in a study of CD8 T cells in ankylosing spondylitis. General study results and limits: Some of the motif variants had earlier been found in reactive arthritis patients' fluid and blood.

The TCR comes from a male donor with ankylosing spondylitis or in good health (not recorded which). The gene calls are TRBV12-3 or TRBV12-4 and TRBJ2-7; D might be TRBD1 (6 bases). The material sequenced was blood, either unsorted or a sorted T cell fraction (not recorded which). The CDR3 here is CASSFGQGTNEQYF. Written as DNA, the CDR3 is TGTGCCAGCAGTTTCGGGCAGGGGACAAACGAGCAGTACTTC.